This T cell receptor beta chain comes out of a study of blood T cell repertoires in COVID-19. Study context: Italy, Spain and the United States were the sources of the convalescent and acute COVID-19 samples.

Authors' data handling: From reference gene primer amplification, estimates of nucleated cell counts were derived. Generated by immunoSEQ multiplex PCR, the TCRdb table keeps only in-frame clones and is missing some. V and J calls plus clone size are reproduced from that table; the DNA served to infer D and trimming. The table has roughly 180,000 clones, approximately 85% seen once. CDR1 is MNHEY and CDR2 is SVGEGT in the germline V gene. This CDR3 has 18 amino acids. The V and J ends lost 2 bases and 3 bases, in that order; junction bases with no gene match: 11. Clinical history as reported by participants underpinned cohort assignment. Resolution of symptoms, clearance, or two negative PCRs was present in recovered Cohort 3 donors.

The chain joins TRBV6-2 or TRBV6-3 to TRBJ2-1; 9 bases map to TRBD2. The TCR comes from a man aged 35 to 55 who had recovered from COVID-19. The specimen sequenced was PBMCs or T cells enriched from blood (not recorded which). DNA of the CDR3: TGTGCCAGCAGTTACCCGAGCGGGAGGTCCTTTTTCTACAATGAGCAGTTCTTC. It translates to CASSYPSGRSFFYNEQFF.